The 23 T cell receptor beta chains listed next were all sequenced from one sample in a study of vaccination effects on CD4 cells after COVID-19. Some clones are missing from TCRdb's copy, which holds only in-frame ones; the method was immunoSEQ multiplex PCR. The data show tens of thousands of clones, about 79% seen once. Antigen-specific CD4+ T cell clonotypes were called by their expansion after viral peptide-pool culture in ViraFEST. Researchers isolated CD4+ T cells once 9 to 11 days of culture had elapsed. Recipients of the vaccine had no prior SARS-CoV-2 infection and negative nucleocapsid antibodies. For these TCRs, the target antigens are not known. Sequenced material: CD4+ T cells from PBMCs cultured with SARS-CoV-2 spike peptides, taken before COVID-19 vaccination. The source is a human donor who received a COVID-19 vaccine.

The genes are TRBV7-2 and TRBJ2-1, with 9 nucleotides matching TRBD2. Looked up from germline, CDR1 is SGHTA and CDR2 is FQGNSA. This CDR3 comprises 14 residues. The V and J ends lost 1 base and 9 bases, in that order; junction bases with no gene match: 4. CDR3 amino acids: CASSLGGGAGEQFF. The CDR3, as DNA: TGTGCCAGCAGCTTAGGCGGGGGGGCAGGTGAGCAGTTCTTC.

The sample holds one count of this clone. J is TRBJ2-3 and V is TRBV18, with D maybe TRBD2 (5 bases). The CDR3 has 15 residues. V gave up 3 bases and J gave up 8 bases, with 18 bases separating them. Germline CDR1 KGHSH, CDR2 LQKENI. The CDR3, as DNA: TGTGCCAGCTCACCGGTACTTAGCGACCCCAGTACGCAGTATTTT. Its protein is CASSPVLSDPSTQYF.

The chain has TRBV4-1 and TRBJ2-5; D gene uncertain. Trimming left V 1 base short and J 0 bases short, with 3 bases between. The germline gives CDR1 MGHRA, CDR2 YSYEKL. CDR3 length: 13 residues. This CDR3 is CASSQAYQETQYF. The CDR3 DNA sequence: TGCGCCAGCAGCCAAGCGTACCAAGAGACCCAGTACTTC.

This clone has a handful of counts. The chain carries TRBV6-2 or TRBV6-3 and TRBJ2-3, with 7 bases matching TRBD1. The CDR3 covers 19 residues. Germline CDR1 reads MNHEY; CDR2 reads SVGEGT. Unmatched junction bases numbered 15, after V lost 0 bases and J lost 3 bases. In DNA form, the CDR3 reads TGTGCCAGCAGTTACTCGAGACTCCGACAGGGTTCTTGGACAGATACGCAGTATTTT. Encoded protein: CASSYSRLRQGSWTDTQYF.

The rearrangement joins TRBV28 to TRBJ1-1; TRBD1 matches at 7 bases. The CDR3 loop spans 15 amino acids. Germline lookup yields CDR1 MDHEN and CDR2 SYDVKM. The J segment lost 6 bases and the V segment lost 7 bases, leaving 14 bases of the junction unmatched. The chain's CDR3 is CASNFYRTGAAEAFF. For the CDR3, the DNA is TGTGCCAGCAATTTCTACAGAACAGGGGCCGCTGAAGCTTTCTTT.

Only one count was recorded for this clone. The junction departs from the called germline gene at one end, perhaps through a read error. The chain links TRBV10-1 to TRBJ2-1, with D possibly called TRBD1 or TRBD2 (5 bases each). Germline CDR1 reads WNHNN; CDR2 reads SYGVQD (reference sequence). This CDR3 contains 12 residues. CDR3 in amino acids: CTSSEWGNEQFF. The CDR3 bases are TGCACCAGCAGTGAGTGGGGGAATGAGCAGTTCTTC.

This clone came up once. The chain recombines TRBV7-3 with TRBJ2-5; 8 positions agree with TRBD2. The ends lost 5 bases at V and 4 bases at J; junction bases unmatched: 12. CDR1 and CDR2 from the germline V gene are SGHTA and FQGTGA. The CDR3 contains 16 residues. DNA for the CDR3: TGTGCCAGCAGCCCCACCTCCGGGGGGGCCGCAGAGACCCAGTACTTC. Protein: CASSPTSGGAAETQYF.

This chain joins TRBV5-4 and TRBJ1-6; 7 nucleotides agree with TRBD1. This CDR3 spans 15 amino acids. Germline trimming cut 1 base from V and 10 bases from J; bases unmatched to any gene: 8. The germline V gene encodes CDR1 SGHNT and CDR2 YYREEE (reference sequence). The CDR3 loop reads CASSLYPTGDSPLHF. CDR3 DNA: TGTGCCAGCAGCTTGTACCCAACAGGGGACTCACCCCTCCACTTT.

The rearrangement joins TRBV24-1 to TRBJ2-1, with 14 bases lining up with TRBD2. The CDR3 length is 18 residues. The V segment lost 9 bases and the J segment 1 base; nucleotides outside the gene matches: 10. Germline V gene data show CDR1 as KGHDR and CDR2 as SFDVKD. CDR3 nucleotides: TGTGCCACCGGCGGGACTAGCGGGGGAGGTGGGTCCTACAATGAGCAGTTCTTC. Amino acids: CATGGTSGGGGSYNEQFF.

The sample holds one count of this clone. The V call is TRBV6-4, the J call TRBJ2-2; D gene ambiguous. CDR3 size: 14 residues. The germline V and J ends were trimmed by 4 bases and 5 bases, with 11 bases remaining between them. Looked up from germline, CDR1 is MRHNA and CDR2 is SNTAGT. The CDR3 here is CASSARSDTGELFF. Here the CDR3 DNA reads TGTGCCAGCAGTGCCAGATCCGATACCGGGGAGCTGTTTTTT.

This chain joins TRBV30 and TRBJ2-7, with D maybe TRBD2 (7 bases). Trimming removed 3 bases at V and 0 bases at J, with 12 bases between. In germline, CDR1 is GTSNPN, CDR2 SVGIG (reference sequence). CDR3 length: 14 residues. CDR3: CAWSLGGPSYEQYV. Here the CDR3 DNA reads TGTGCCTGGAGCCTGGGGGGGCCCTCCTACGAGCAGTACGTC.

V usage is TRBV29-1 and J usage is TRBJ1-1; 8 positions match TRBD1. Germline values: CDR1 SQVTM, CDR2 ANQGSEA. V was clipped by 6 bases and J by 1 base; unmatched bases: 10. The CDR3 has 15 residues. CDR3 bases: TGCAGCGTCCGGCCCTCCGGGACAGGGAACACTGAAGCTTTCTTT. Amino acid sequence: CSVRPSGTGNTEAFF.

The chain carries TRBV7-9 and TRBJ2-3; TRBD1 matches 9 bases. Unmatched junction bases numbered 5, after V lost 1 base and J lost 6 bases. The V gene's germline CDR1 is SEHNR and CDR2 FQNEAQ (reference sequence). This CDR3 region has 15 residues. The CDR3 coding sequence is TGTGCCAGCAGCTTAGTACAGGGGGCTTCGGATACGCAGTATTTT. The encoded protein is CASSLVQGASDTQYF. Filled out from reference TRBV7-9 and TRBJ2-3, the complete variable domain reads DTGVSQNPRHKITKRGQNVTFRCDPISEHNRLYWYRQTLGQGPEFLTYFQNEAQLEKSRLLSDRFSAERPKGSFSTLEIQRTEQGDSAMYLCASSLVQGASDTQYFGPGTRLTVL.

V and J are TRBV7-2 and TRBJ2-7; a weak D match, TRBD2 (5 bases). This CDR3 is 13 amino acids long. Trimming removed 6 bases from V and 1 base from J, with 10 bases in between. The germline gives CDR1 SGHTA, CDR2 FQGNSA. CDR3 DNA: TGTGCCAGCAGTTCAAGAGGGTCCTACGAGCAGTACGTC. Translating it yields CASSSRGSYEQYV.

This sequence joins TRBV18 and TRBJ1-6; maybe TRBD1 (5 bases). Trimming took 4 bases from V and 5 from J, leaving 9 bases between them. The CDR3 has 14 residues. CDR1 and CDR2 from the germline V gene are KGHSH and LQKENI. CDR3 DNA: TGTGCCAGCTCACTACAGGTGGATAATTCACCCCTCCACTTT. Protein product: CASSLQVDNSPLHF.

This clone has only a few counts. CDR3 loop: CASSWGNQPQHF. The CDR3 DNA reads TGTGCCAGCAGCTGGGGCAATCAGCCCCAGCATTTT. This chain joins TRBV5-8 and TRBJ1-5; no firm D call. Germline-derived CDR1 and CDR2 are SGHTS and YDEGEE. The CDR3 has 12 amino acids. The V end lost 3 bases, the J end lost 2 bases, and 3 bases lay between the germline ends.

The chain uses TRBV2 and TRBJ2-6; a possible D gene is TRBD1 (5 bases). The germline V gene has CDR1 SNHLY and CDR2 FYNNEI. This CDR3 region has 14 residues. Between the trimmed V and J ends, which lost 8 bases and 1 base, there was a span of 9 bases. The CDR3 spells CASRHRSGANVLTF. In DNA, the CDR3 is TGTGCCAGCCGACACAGGTCTGGGGCCAACGTCCTGACTTTC. The whole variable domain, remainder taken from reference TRBV2 and TRBJ2-6, is EPEVTQTPSHQVTQMGQEVILRCVPISNHLYFYWYRQILGQKVEFLVSFYNNEISEKSEIFDDQFSVERPDGSNFTLKIRSTKLEDSAMYFCASRHRSGANVLTFGAGSRLTVL.

This clone occurred a few times. This chain links TRBV4-2 with TRBJ2-5, with D uncertain. Germline V lookup: CDR1 LGHNA, CDR2 YNFKEQ. V lost 1 base and J lost 7, with 7 bases in between. The CDR3 has 12 amino acids. The CDR3 DNA reads as TGTGCCAGCAGCCAAGGGCAAAGGACCCAGTACTTC. Protein product: CASSQGQRTQYF.

V gene TRBV12-3 or TRBV12-4 combines with J gene TRBJ1-1; maybe TRBD1 (5 bases). CDR3 length: 13 amino acids. The V and J ends lost 7 bases and 2 bases respectively, with 11 bases between them. CDR3 in amino acids: CASTEQANTEAFF. Here the CDR3 DNA reads TGTGCCAGCACCGAACAGGCAAACACTGAAGCTTTCTTT.

The chain carries TRBV5-1 and TRBJ2-5; TRBD2 aligns across 10 bases. Trimming cost V 4 bases and J 2 bases; bases outside gene matches: 11. The CDR3 runs 17 residues. Per germline, CDR1 SGHRS and CDR2 YFSETQ. The CDR3 protein is CASSAASGGHLQETQYF. As DNA, the CDR3 is TGCGCCAGCAGCGCGGCTAGCGGGGGCCACCTACAAGAGACCCAGTACTTC.

V usage is TRBV29-1 and J usage is TRBJ2-1; D ambiguous. The germline V gene has CDR1 SQVTM and CDR2 ANQGSEA. V dropped 6 bases and J dropped 5 bases, with 14 bases sitting between them. There are 13 residues in the CDR3. CDR3: CSVLTRSHNEQFF. The CDR3 region has the DNA TGCAGCGTACTCACTCGTTCCCACAATGAGCAGTTCTTC.

This clone was counted only a few times. V is TRBV5-1 and J is TRBJ1-2, with D perhaps TRBD1 (5 bases). The V end was cut by 7 bases, the J end by 8 bases, with 18 bases between. Germline V gene sequence: CDR1 SGHRS, CDR2 YFSETQ. The CDR3 consists of 13 residues. CDR3 amino acids: CASGEGARGGYTF. CDR3 coding DNA: TGCGCCAGCGGGGAAGGGGCCAGAGGAGGCTACACCTTC.

The rearrangement uses TRBV6-2 or TRBV6-3 and TRBJ1-6, with a possible D match to TRBD1 (5 bases). The V gene lost 4 bases and the J gene lost 7 bases, with 11 bases spanning the gap. Germline V gene sequence: CDR1 MNHEY, CDR2 SVGEGT. The CDR3 spans 14 residues. CDR3 in amino acids: CASSSTVTNSPLHF. CDR3 sequence (DNA): TGTGCCAGCAGTTCGACAGTGACCAATTCACCCCTCCACTTT.